The 20 T cell receptor beta chains in this list originate from one sample, sequenced in a study of OX40 agonist ivuxolimab in advanced cancers. Measured with immunoSEQ multiplex PCR; TCRdb has only the in-frame clones, and not every one. Of about 49,000 clones in the sample, 85% were seen once. Sequenced material: CD4+ or CD8+ T cells sorted from blood, taken in a trial of the OX40 agonist ivuxolimab. The receptors here all came from an adult with an advanced solid tumor such as melanoma, head and neck, liver or kidney cancer.

J is TRBJ1-2 and V is TRBV6-6; 7 bases agree with TRBD1. Germline lookup yields CDR1 MNHNY and CDR2 SVGAGI (reference sequence). CDR3 length: 15 residues. With 0 bases clipped from V and 1 base from J, the junction kept 2 bases outside the gene matches. In DNA, the CDR3 is TGTGCCAGCAGTTACTCAACAGGGGATAACTATGGCTACACCTTC. Protein product: CASSYSTGDNYGYTF.

The chain combines TRBV7-6 with TRBJ2-3; 15 nucleotides line up with TRBD2. There are 16 residues in the CDR3. Per germline, CDR1 SGHVS and CDR2 FNYEAQ. With 5 bases clipped from V and 8 bases from J, the junction kept 8 bases outside the gene matches. CDR3 DNA: TGTGCCAGCAGCCCCGGACTAGCGGGGGGGCGGGTTACGCAGTATTTT. This codes for CASSPGLAGGRVTQYF.

This chain joins TRBV6-5 and TRBJ1-1; D remains ambiguous. Germline CDR1 is MNHEY and CDR2 is SVGAGI. Trimming pared 5 bases from V and 2 bases from J, leaving 9 bases between. This CDR3 region has 13 residues. For the CDR3, the DNA is TGTGCCAGCAGTACTTTTTTTAACACTGAAGCTTTCTTT. Its protein product is CASSTFFNTEAFF.

CDR3 coding DNA: TGTGCCAGCAGTTCTCGGGGGTACGGGGAGCTGTTTTTT. Its translation: CASSSRGYGELFF. The chain carries TRBV28 and TRBJ2-2; possibly TRBD2 for D (6 bases). There are 13 residues in the CDR3. The V gene lost 4 bases and the J gene lost 7 bases, with 10 bases spanning the gap. Germline assignment: CDR1 MDHEN and CDR2 SYDVKM.

The CDR3 is CASSLARPTARYTGELFF. The CDR3 coding sequence is TGTGCCAGCAGCTTAGCCCGGCCGACAGCGCGATACACCGGGGAGCTGTTTTTT. The chain has TRBV11-2 and TRBJ2-2; tentatively, D is TRBD1 (5 bases). The germline CDR1 and CDR2 sequences are SGHAT and FQNNGV. Trimming removed 1 base at V and 3 bases at J, with 18 bases between. The CDR3 sequence is 18 residues long.

The rearrangement links TRBV28 to TRBJ1-2; D is possibly TRBD1 (5 bases). The CDR3 sequence is 14 residues long. The germline V gene has CDR1 MDHEN and CDR2 SYDVKM. V lost 4 bases to trimming and J lost 1 base, with 10 bases between them. This chain's CDR3 is CASSWAGLNYGYTF. DNA for the CDR3: TGTGCCAGCAGTTGGGCGGGGCTTAACTATGGCTACACCTTC.

The chain links TRBV5-4 to TRBJ1-1; no firm D call. Looked up from germline, CDR1 is SGHNT and CDR2 is YYREEE (reference sequence). The CDR3 totals 13 residues. The V end was cut by 4 bases, the J end by 1 base, with 8 bases between. The chain's CDR3 is CASSADGNTEAFF. The CDR3 DNA reads as TGTGCCAGCAGCGCGGACGGGAACACTGAAGCTTTCTTT.

This clone occurred a few times. The chain is built from TRBV9 and TRBJ2-7, with unresolved D. The CDR3 runs 15 residues. Germline V gene sequence: CDR1 SGDLS, CDR2 YYNGEE. Trimming removed 0 bases at V and 5 bases at J, with 15 bases between. The CDR3 loop is CASSVEAGPPNEQYF. In DNA, the CDR3 is TGTGCCAGCAGCGTAGAGGCAGGTCCTCCTAACGAGCAGTACTTC.

The J gene is TRBJ1-4, the V gene TRBV4-1; tentative D call: TRBD1 (6 bases). V was trimmed by 4 bases and J by 5 bases, leaving 14 bases between them. This CDR3 is 15 amino acids long. The germline V gene encodes CDR1 MGHRA and CDR2 YSYEKL. The DNA for the CDR3 is TGCGCCAGCAGCCCTACGGGCAGGGGCAATGAAAAACTGTTTTTT. It specifies CASSPTGRGNEKLFF.

V gene TRBV19 combines with J gene TRBJ2-7; D is perhaps TRBD2 (6 bases). V was cut by 6 bases and J by 0 bases, with 18 bases left in between. The CDR3 is made up of 16 amino acids. The germline V gene encodes CDR1 LNHDA and CDR2 SQIVND (reference sequence). CDR3 protein: CASRKAGTPSSYEQYF. The CDR3 DNA is TGTGCCAGTAGGAAGGCCGGGACTCCTAGCTCCTACGAGCAGTACTTC.

The chain joins TRBV4-1 to TRBJ2-5, with 9 bases lining up with TRBD1. V gave up 1 base and J gave up 4 bases; unmatched junction bases: 7. The CDR3 length is 16 residues. Germline CDR1 is MGHRA and CDR2 is YSYEKL. The CDR3 DNA follows: TGCGCCAGCAGCCAAGGCGACAGGGGGTTACGAGAGACCCAGTACTTC. Amino acid sequence: CASSQGDRGLRETQYF.

This chain links TRBV6-1 with TRBJ2-1; 9 bases line up with TRBD2. CDR3 size: 19 residues. Germline V gene data show CDR1 as MNHNS and CDR2 as SASEGT. V was pared by 3 bases and J by 2 bases, with 14 bases of the junction left unmatched. CDR3 nucleotides: TGTGCCAGCAGTGAGAGCTGGCTAGCGGGGAACCTTACCTACAATGAGCAGTTCTTC. It specifies CASSESWLAGNLTYNEQFF.

This rearrangement joins TRBV5-4 to TRBJ1-1, with D tentatively TRBD1 (5 bases). The CDR3 consists of 13 residues. Trimming removed 0 bases from V and 7 bases from J, with 10 bases in between. Germline CDR1 and CDR2: SGHNT and YYREEE (reference sequence). In DNA, the CDR3 is TGTGCCAGCAGCTTGGACCGAGGGGATGAAGCTTTCTTT. Translating it yields CASSLDRGDEAFF.

The rearrangement uses TRBV7-9 and TRBJ2-5; no definite D call. The CDR3 is 14 amino acids. V gave up 2 bases and J gave up 0 bases, with 7 bases separating them. Germline loops: CDR1 SEHNR, CDR2 FQNEAQ (reference sequence). CDR3: CASSLRSYQETQYF. DNA for the CDR3: TGTGCCAGCAGCTTAAGGTCGTACCAAGAGACCCAGTACTTC.

This clone is termed medium-sized. V usage is TRBV4-3 and J usage is TRBJ1-6; 10 bases are a match to TRBD1. V was clipped by 5 bases and J by 7 bases; unmatched bases: 5. CDR3 length: 15 amino acids. Germline V gene lookup returns CDR1 LGHNA and CDR2 YSLEER. The CDR3 loop reads CASSEGQGLNSPLHF. In nucleotides, the CDR3 is TGCGCCAGCAGCGAGGGACAGGGGTTGAATTCACCCCTCCACTTT.

The chain employs TRBV7-2 and TRBJ2-1; the D call may be TRBD1 or TRBD2 (6 bases each). V was trimmed by 5 bases and J by 0 bases, leaving 8 bases between them. Per germline, CDR1 SGHTA and CDR2 FQGNSA. CDR3 length equals 14 residues. DNA of the CDR3: TGTGCCAGCAGCCGGGGGCTCTCCTACAATGAGCAGTTCTTC. This gives the protein CASSRGLSYNEQFF.

This chain joins TRBV6-6 and TRBJ2-1; D uncertain. Trimming stripped 4 bases from V and 9 bases from J, with 13 bases between. Germline loops: CDR1 MNHNY, CDR2 SVGAGI (reference sequence). CDR3 length: 13 amino acids. The CDR3 reads CASSSETWGEQFF. The CDR3 DNA reads as TGTGCCAGCAGTTCAGAGACCTGGGGTGAGCAGTTCTTC.

This chain joins TRBV5-4 and TRBJ1-1; D call uncertain. V lost 4 bases, J lost 4 bases, and 8 bases lay in between. The CDR3 contains 12 residues. From germline, CDR1 is SGHNT and CDR2 YYREEE (reference sequence). The chain's CDR3 is CASSPQGTEAFF. In DNA, the CDR3 is TGTGCCAGCAGCCCCCAAGGCACTGAAGCTTTCTTT. The variable domain in full, with the rest retrieved from reference TRBV5-4 and TRBJ1-1, is ETGVTQSPTHLIKTRGQQVTLRCSSQSGHNTVSWYQQALGQGPQFIFQYYREEENGRGNFPPRFSGLQFPNYSSELNVNALELDDSALYLCASSPQGTEAFFGQGTRLTVV.

This chain connects TRBV7-9 to TRBJ2-3; TRBD2 might be the D (5 bases). The V end was cut by 1 base, the J end by 0 bases, with 8 bases between. This CDR3 spans 15 amino acids. Germline loops: CDR1 SEHNR, CDR2 FQNEAQ (reference sequence). The CDR3 sequence is CASSLGRTSTDTQYF. The CDR3 DNA is TGTGCCAGCAGCTTAGGCAGGACTAGCACAGATACGCAGTATTTT.

The chain combines TRBV7-7 with TRBJ2-2; D might be TRBD2 (5 bases). V lost 5 bases and J 7 bases, leaving 14 bases between the germline ends. Germline loops: CDR1 SSHAT, CDR2 FNYEAQ (reference sequence). The CDR3 runs to 14 residues. The CDR3 loop is CASSHSQEGGELFF. The DNA of the CDR3 is TGTGCCAGCAGCCACAGCCAAGAGGGCGGGGAGCTGTTTTTT.